A single sample gave rise to the 12 T cell receptor beta chains below, sequenced in a study of radiation and T cells in renal cell carcinoma. Time point here: baseline pretreatment blood. The treatment denotes: 15 Gy SBRT to primary tumor, nephrectomy 4 weeks later. This table comes from immunoSEQ multiplex PCR, and its TCRdb copy is limited to in-frame clones, with some not included. The repertoire consists of 90,000 to 95,000 clones, with about four fifths occurring once and the leading ten covering around 6.7%. Here the sequenced sample was blood, taken from a patient whose treatment included radiotherapy and nephrectomy. These receptors came from a man aged 60-69 years with renal cell carcinoma.

The chain couples TRBV7-2 to TRBJ1-3; TRBD1 might be the D (5 bases). This CDR3 is built from 16 residues. V lost 3 bases, J lost 0 bases, and 12 bases lay in between. CDR1 and CDR2 from the germline V gene are SGHTA and FQGNSA. CDR3 sequence: CASSFTSGGSGNTIYF. The CDR3 bases are TGTGCCAGCAGCTTTACAAGTGGGGGCTCTGGAAACACCATATATTTT.

V gene TRBV7-2 combines with J gene TRBJ1-5; D is uncertain. This CDR3 is built from 15 residues. In germline, CDR1 is SGHTA, CDR2 FQGNSA. V was clipped by 3 bases and J by 2 bases, with 11 bases between them. The CDR3 sequence: CASSFTGMGNQPQHF. Here the CDR3 DNA reads TGTGCCAGCAGCTTTACCGGAATGGGCAATCAGCCCCAGCATTTT.

The chain is built from TRBV19 and TRBJ2-5; 7 bases map to TRBD1. CDR1 LNHDA and CDR2 SQIVND come from the germline V gene (reference sequence). V dropped 5 bases and J dropped 5; count of bases not matched to a gene: 8. This CDR3 has 14 amino acids. CDR3 loop: CASSGSTGYETQYF. Here the CDR3 DNA reads TGTGCCAGTAGTGGCTCGACAGGGTACGAGACCCAGTACTTC.

V gene TRBV27 combines with J gene TRBJ2-7, with unresolved D. Deletions cut 4 bases from V and 2 bases from J, with 9 bases between. This CDR3 is built from 13 residues. Germline CDR1 is MNHEY and CDR2 is SMNVEV (reference sequence). The DNA of the CDR3 is TGTGCCAGCAGTTCCCCTCCAACCTACGAGCAGTACTTC. Protein: CASSSPPTYEQYF.

The CDR3 nucleotides read TGTGCCAGCAGTTTAGGGGGATTTTACAATGAGCAGTTCTTC. Translated: CASSLGGFYNEQFF. The chain combines TRBV6-5 with TRBJ2-1; tentative D call: TRBD1 (6 bases). Trimming cost V 4 bases and J 4 bases, with 11 bases left between them. Germline CDR1 and CDR2: MNHEY and SVGAGI. The CDR3 has 14 amino acids.

This clone has only a few counts. The chain couples TRBV4-1 to TRBJ2-5, with D possibly called TRBD1 or TRBD2 (5 bases each). The germline V gene encodes CDR1 MGHRA and CDR2 YSYEKL. This CDR3 is built from 16 residues. Trimming pared 1 base from V and 4 bases from J, leaving 16 bases between. The CDR3 DNA reads TGCGCCAGCAGCCAAGTGGTAGGGGACGGTCGAGAGACCCAGTACTTC. Translated, it gives CASSQVVGDGRETQYF.

A few counts support this clone. The chain is built from TRBV29-1 and TRBJ2-7; no clear D gene. CDR1 is SQVTM and CDR2 is ANQGSEA in the germline V gene. The CDR3 contains 12 residues. V was trimmed by 5 bases and J by 5 bases, leaving 13 bases between them. The CDR3 is CSVFLAGNEQYF. CDR3 sequence (DNA): TGCAGCGTTTTTCTTGCCGGAAACGAGCAGTACTTC.

The chain couples TRBV29-1 to TRBJ2-5; 7 nucleotides agree with TRBD2. The germline gives CDR1 SQVTM, CDR2 ANQGSEA. V dropped 3 bases and J dropped 6; count of bases not matched to a gene: 4. The CDR3 length is 12 residues. CDR3 region: CSVDLGGKTQYF. CDR3 nucleotide sequence: TGCAGCGTTGATCTGGGGGGGAAGACCCAGTACTTC.

The rearrangement uses TRBV5-4 and TRBJ1-3; D unresolved. The CDR3 runs to 13 residues. V dropped 1 base and J dropped 4 bases, with 6 bases sitting between them. Germline V lookup: CDR1 SGHNT, CDR2 YYREEE (reference sequence). CDR3 coding DNA: TGTGCCAGCAGCTTGATATCCGGAAACACCATATATTTT. Its translation: CASSLISGNTIYF.

The count of this clone is one. The chain joins TRBV9 to TRBJ2-2; TRBD2 aligns across 7 bases. CDR3 size: 15 residues. The V gene end was trimmed by 3 bases and the J gene end by 0 bases; junction bases not matched to a gene: 2. Germline assignment: CDR1 SGDLS and CDR2 YYNGEE. Here the CDR3 reads CASSDLAANTGELFF. In DNA, the CDR3 is TGTGCCAGCAGCGATCTAGCGGCGAACACCGGGGAGCTGTTTTTT.

A few counts support this clone. The chain joins TRBV6-4 to TRBJ1-2; D gene uncertain. Per the germline V gene, CDR1 is MRHNA and CDR2 is SNTAGT. CDR3 size: 12 residues. V was cut by 0 bases and J by 5 bases, with 4 bases left in between. CDR3 sequence: CASSDSGYGYTF. The CDR3 DNA follows: TGTGCCAGCAGTGACTCAGGGTATGGCTACACCTTC.

J is TRBJ2-7 and V is TRBV5-5; D remains unclear. There are 16 residues in the CDR3. Trimming shortened V by 4 bases and J by 3 bases, and 20 bases separated the two germline ends. Germline-derived CDR1 and CDR2 are SGHKS and YYEKEE (reference sequence). The CDR3 is CASSPRGSPIRYEQYF. The CDR3 DNA is TGTGCCAGCAGCCCCCGCGGAAGTCCAATTCGCTACGAGCAGTACTTC.